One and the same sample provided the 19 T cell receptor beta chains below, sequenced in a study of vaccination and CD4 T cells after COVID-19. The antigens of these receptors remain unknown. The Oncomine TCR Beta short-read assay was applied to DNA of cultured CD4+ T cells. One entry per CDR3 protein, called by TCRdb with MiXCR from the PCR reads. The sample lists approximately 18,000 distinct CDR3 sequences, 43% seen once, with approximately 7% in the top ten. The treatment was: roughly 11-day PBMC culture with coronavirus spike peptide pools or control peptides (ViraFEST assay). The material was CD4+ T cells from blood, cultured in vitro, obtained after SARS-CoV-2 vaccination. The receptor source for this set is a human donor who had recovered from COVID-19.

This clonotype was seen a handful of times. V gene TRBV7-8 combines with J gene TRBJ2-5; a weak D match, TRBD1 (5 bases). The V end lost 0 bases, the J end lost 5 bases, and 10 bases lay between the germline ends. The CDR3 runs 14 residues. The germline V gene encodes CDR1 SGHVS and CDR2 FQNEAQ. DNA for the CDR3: TGTGCCAGCAGCTTAGCCAGGGTCATTGAGACCCAGTACTTC. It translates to CASSLARVIETQYF.

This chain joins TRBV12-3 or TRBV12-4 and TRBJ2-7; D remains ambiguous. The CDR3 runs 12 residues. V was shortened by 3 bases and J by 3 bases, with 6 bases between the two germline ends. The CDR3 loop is CASSFYRYEQYF. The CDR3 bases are TGTGCCAGCAGTTTTTATCGCTACGAGCAGTACTTC.

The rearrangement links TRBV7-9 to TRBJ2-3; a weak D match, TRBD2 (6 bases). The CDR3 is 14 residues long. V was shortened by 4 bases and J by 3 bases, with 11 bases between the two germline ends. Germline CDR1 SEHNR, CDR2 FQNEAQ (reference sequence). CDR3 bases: TGTGCCAGCAGCTCGGGACTTGGAACAGATACGCAGTATTTT. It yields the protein CASSSGLGTDTQYF.

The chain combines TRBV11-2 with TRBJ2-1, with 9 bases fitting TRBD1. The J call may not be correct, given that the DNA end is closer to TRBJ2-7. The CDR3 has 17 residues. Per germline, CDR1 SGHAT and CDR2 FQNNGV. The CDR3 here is CASSRQGVVLLPYEQYF. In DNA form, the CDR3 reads TGTGCCAGCAGCAGACAGGGGGTAGTCTTACTCCCATACGAGCAGTACTTC.

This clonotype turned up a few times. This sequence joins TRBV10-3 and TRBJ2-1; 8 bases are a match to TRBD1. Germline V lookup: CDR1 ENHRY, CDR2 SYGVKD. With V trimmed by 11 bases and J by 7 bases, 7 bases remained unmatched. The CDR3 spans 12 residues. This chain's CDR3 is CACRGLGNEQFF. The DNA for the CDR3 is TGTGCCTGCAGGGGGCTCGGGAATGAGCAGTTCTTC.

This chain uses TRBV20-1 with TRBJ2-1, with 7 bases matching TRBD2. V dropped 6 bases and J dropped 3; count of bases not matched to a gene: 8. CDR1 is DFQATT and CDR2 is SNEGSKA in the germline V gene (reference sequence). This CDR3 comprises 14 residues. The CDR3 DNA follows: TGCAGTGCCATCGGGACTACCTTCTACAATGAGCAGTTCTTC. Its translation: CSAIGTTFYNEQFF.

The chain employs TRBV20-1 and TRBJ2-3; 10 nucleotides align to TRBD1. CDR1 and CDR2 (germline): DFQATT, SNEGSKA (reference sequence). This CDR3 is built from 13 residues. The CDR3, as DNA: TGCGGGGGACAGGGGCGGGGCTTGGATACGCAGTATTTT. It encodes CGGQGRGLDTQYF.

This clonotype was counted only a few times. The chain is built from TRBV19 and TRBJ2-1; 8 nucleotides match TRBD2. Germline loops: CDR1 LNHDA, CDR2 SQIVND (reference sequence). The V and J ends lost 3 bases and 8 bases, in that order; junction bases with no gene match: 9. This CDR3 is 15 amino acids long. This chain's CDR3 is CASSISSGWGDEQFF. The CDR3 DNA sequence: TGTGCCAGTAGTATTTCTAGCGGGTGGGGCGATGAGCAGTTCTTC.

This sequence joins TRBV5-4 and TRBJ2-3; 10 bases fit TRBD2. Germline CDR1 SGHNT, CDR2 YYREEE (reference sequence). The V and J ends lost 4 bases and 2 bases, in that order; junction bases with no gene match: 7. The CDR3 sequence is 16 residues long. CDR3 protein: CASSAGGLAATDTQYF. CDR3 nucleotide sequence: TGTGCCAGCAGCGCGGGTGGACTAGCGGCCACAGATACGCAGTATTTT.

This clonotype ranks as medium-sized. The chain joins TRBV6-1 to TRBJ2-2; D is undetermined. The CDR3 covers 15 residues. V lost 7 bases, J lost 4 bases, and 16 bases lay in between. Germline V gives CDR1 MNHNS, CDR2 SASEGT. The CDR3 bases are TGTGCCAGCAAAGTTGAGGCCCAGGCCACCGGGGAGCTGTTTTTT. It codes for CASKVEAQATGELFF.

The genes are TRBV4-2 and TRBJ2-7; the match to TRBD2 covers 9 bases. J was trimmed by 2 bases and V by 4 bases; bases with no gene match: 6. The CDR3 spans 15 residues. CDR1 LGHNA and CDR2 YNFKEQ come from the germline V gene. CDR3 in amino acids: CASSPGEREAYEQYF. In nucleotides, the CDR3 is TGTGCCAGCAGCCCCGGGGAGCGGGAGGCCTACGAGCAGTACTTC.

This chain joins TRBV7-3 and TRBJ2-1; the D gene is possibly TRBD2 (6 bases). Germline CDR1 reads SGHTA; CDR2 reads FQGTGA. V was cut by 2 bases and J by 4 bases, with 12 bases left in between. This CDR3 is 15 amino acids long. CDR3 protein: CASSLGAGRYNEQFF. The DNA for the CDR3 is TGTGCCAGCAGCTTAGGGGCGGGAAGATACAATGAGCAGTTCTTC.

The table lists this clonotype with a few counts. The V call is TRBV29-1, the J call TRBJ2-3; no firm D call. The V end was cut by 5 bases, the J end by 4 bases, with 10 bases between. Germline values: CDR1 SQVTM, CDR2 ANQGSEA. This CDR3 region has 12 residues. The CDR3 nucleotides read TGCAGCGTTTACACTATGGCAGATACGCAGTATTTT. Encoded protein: CSVYTMADTQYF.

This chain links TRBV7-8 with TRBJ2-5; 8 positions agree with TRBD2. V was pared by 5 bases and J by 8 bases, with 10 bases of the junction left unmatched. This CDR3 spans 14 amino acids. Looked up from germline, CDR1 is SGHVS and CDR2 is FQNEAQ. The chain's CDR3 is CASSVTSGEATQYF. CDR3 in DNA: TGTGCCAGCAGCGTTACTAGCGGTGAGGCAACCCAGTACTTC. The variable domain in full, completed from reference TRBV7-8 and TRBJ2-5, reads GAGVSQSPRYKVAKRGQDVALRCDPISGHVSLFWYQQALGQGPEFLTYFQNEAQLDKSGLPSDRFFAERPEGSVSTLKIQRTQQEDSAVYLCASSVTSGEATQYFGPGTRLLVL.

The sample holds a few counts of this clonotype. The CDR3 spells CSASKGGYSNQPQHF. CDR3 nucleotide sequence: TGCAGTGCTAGCAAAGGTGGTTATAGCAATCAGCCCCAGCATTTT. The chain carries TRBV20-1 and TRBJ1-5; D not resolved. CDR1 is DFQATT and CDR2 is SNEGSKA in the germline V gene (reference sequence). This CDR3 has 15 amino acids. V was shortened by 3 bases and J by 0 bases, with 12 bases between the two germline ends.

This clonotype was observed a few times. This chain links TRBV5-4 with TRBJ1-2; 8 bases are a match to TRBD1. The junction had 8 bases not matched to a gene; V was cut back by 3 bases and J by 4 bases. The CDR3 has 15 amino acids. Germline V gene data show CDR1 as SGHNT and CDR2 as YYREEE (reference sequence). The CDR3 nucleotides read TGTGCCAGCAGCTCCGGACAGGGATACCGCTATGGCTACACCTTC. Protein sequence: CASSSGQGYRYGYTF.

The CDR3 region has the DNA TGTGCCAGCAGATCGACTAGCGGAGGGTCCAAAAACATTCAGTACTTC. The encoded protein is CASRSTSGGSKNIQYF. The V call is TRBV6-1, the J call TRBJ2-4; 9 nucleotides match TRBD2. V was pared by 6 bases and J by 2 bases, with 8 bases of the junction left unmatched. Germline-derived CDR1 and CDR2 are MNHNS and SASEGT. This CDR3 has 16 amino acids.

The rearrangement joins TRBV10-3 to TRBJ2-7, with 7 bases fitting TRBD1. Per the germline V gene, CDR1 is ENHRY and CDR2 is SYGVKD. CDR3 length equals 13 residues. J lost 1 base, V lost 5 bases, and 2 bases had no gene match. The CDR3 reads CAISRQGSYEQYF. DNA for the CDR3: TGTGCCATCAGTAGACAGGGATCCTACGAGCAGTACTTC.

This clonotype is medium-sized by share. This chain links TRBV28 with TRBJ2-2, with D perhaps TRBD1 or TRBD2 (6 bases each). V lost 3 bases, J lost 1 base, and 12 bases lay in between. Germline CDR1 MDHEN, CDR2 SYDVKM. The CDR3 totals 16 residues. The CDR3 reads CASSFGGQLNTGELFF. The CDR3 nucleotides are TGTGCCAGCAGTTTTGGGGGGCAGTTGAACACCGGGGAGCTGTTTTTT.